The clone carrying this TCR beta chain was observed a handful of times. The antigen is unknown. This sample is part of a study of response to subunit inactivated influenza vaccine. Study conclusions and caveats: Authors suggested that a seasonal influenza vaccination recruits few new T cells each time.

TCRdb re-called the RT-PCR reads with MiXCR, one entry per CDR3 protein. Of 560,000 or so distinct CDR3 sequences listed, 7.5% to 8.5% are singletons. In germline, CDR1 is MGHDK, CDR2 SYGVNS. The CDR3 runs to 15 residues. Trimming shortened V by 3 bases and J by 8 bases, and 19 bases separated the two germline ends. The receptor comes from a man aged 50-75 years who received an inactivated influenza vaccine. This specimen was PBMCs from blood, taken less than 30 months after vaccination. This rearrangement joins TRBV25-1 to TRBJ1-2, with D unresolved. CDR3 sequence: CASSDVDTRTPGYTF. The CDR3 DNA reads TGTGCCAGCAGTGACGTCGACACCAGAACGCCCGGCTACACCTTC.